This is a list of T cell receptor beta chains from one sample in a study of T cells expressing NK-cell markers. From its re-call of the 5' RACE reads, TCRdb lists each CDR3 protein once, without DNA. The record lists roughly 160,000 distinct CDR3 sequences, of which the ten most abundant hold less than 20%. The sequencing input was blood T cells: a sorted CD56 or NKG2C T cell subset, CD4+ or CD8+ T cells, or bulk PBMC T cells (not recorded which). Receptor source: a woman aged 18 to 75 in good health. CDR3s include the opening cysteine and the closing phenylalanine or tryptophan. The size field is filled for only some rows; it gives once, few, many or a size class.

V,J,size,CDR3
TRBV5-5,TRBJ2-7,.,CASSADRLLSYEQYF
TRBV2,TRBJ2-3,.,CASSGRGGGTDTQYF
TRBV7-2,TRBJ1-3,.,CASSPWTGPGNTIYF
TRBV30,TRBJ1-5,.,CAWTTGGHSNQPQHF
TRBV20-1,TRBJ1-6,.,CSARVLSQGGSPLHF
TRBV20-1,TRBJ2-1,.,CSARDTEYNEQFF
TRBV20-1,TRBJ1-6,.,CSASPGQGLGSPLHF
TRBV10-3,TRBJ1-5,.,CAISETVSNQPQHF
TRBV6-5,TRBJ2-5,medium-sized,CASSYSGTSGYLRETQYF
TRBV12-3/TRBV12-4,TRBJ2-6,.,CASRNPEDRASGANVLTF
TRBV6-4,TRBJ2-1,.,CASSDLAGDEQFF
TRBV20-1,TRBJ1-4,.,CSARDQGGVTNEKLFF
TRBV9,TRBJ2-1,.,CASSLHSVSYNEQFF
TRBV2,TRBJ2-7,.,CASKGRGSYEQYF
TRBV4-1,TRBJ2-1,.,CASKPQGLNEQFF
TRBV5-1,TRBJ1-1,.,CASSLLTGTGATEAFF
TRBV7-9,TRBJ2-5,.,CASSLRTGQETQYF
TRBV6-1,TRBJ2-1,.,CASAERGGENEQFF
TRBV3-1,TRBJ2-1,.,CASSRAGGNEQFF